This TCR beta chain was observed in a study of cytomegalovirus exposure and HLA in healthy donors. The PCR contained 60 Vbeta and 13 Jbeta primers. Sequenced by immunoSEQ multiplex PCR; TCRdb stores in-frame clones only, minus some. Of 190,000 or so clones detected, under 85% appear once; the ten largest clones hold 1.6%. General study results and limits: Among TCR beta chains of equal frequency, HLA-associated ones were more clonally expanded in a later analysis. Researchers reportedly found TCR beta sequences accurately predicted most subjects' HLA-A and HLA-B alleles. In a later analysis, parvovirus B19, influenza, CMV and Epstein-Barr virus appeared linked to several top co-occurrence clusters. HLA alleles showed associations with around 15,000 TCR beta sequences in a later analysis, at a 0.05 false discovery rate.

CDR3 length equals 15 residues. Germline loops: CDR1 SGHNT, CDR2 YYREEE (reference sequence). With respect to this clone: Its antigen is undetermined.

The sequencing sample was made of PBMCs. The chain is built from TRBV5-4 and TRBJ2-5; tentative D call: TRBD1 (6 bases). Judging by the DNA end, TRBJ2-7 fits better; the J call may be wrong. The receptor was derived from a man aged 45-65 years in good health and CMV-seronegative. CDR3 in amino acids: CASKTGSQGLAEQYF. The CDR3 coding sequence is TGTGCCAGCAAAACGGGGTCACAGGGTCTTGCCGAGCAGTACTTC.